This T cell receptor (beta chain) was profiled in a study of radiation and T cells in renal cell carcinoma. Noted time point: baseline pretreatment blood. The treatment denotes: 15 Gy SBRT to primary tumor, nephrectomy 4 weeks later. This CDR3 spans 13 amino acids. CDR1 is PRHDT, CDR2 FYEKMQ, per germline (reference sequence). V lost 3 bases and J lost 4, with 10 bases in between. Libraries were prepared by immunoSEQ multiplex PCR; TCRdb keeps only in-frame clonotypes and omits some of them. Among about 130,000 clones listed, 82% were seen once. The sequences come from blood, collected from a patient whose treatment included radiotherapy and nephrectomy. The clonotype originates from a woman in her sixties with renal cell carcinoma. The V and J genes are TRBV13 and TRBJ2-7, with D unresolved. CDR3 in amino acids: CASSLGFSYEQYF. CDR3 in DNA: TGTGCCAGCAGCTTGGGATTTTCATACGAGCAGTACTTC.